Each of the 25 T cell receptor beta chains below was sequenced from the same sample in a study of CD8 T cells in ankylosing spondylitis. One entry per CDR3 protein, called by TCRdb with MiXCR from the 5' RACE reads. The repertoire includes 150,000 to 200,000 distinct CDR3 sequences, around 32% of them detected once, and 6% sits in the top ten. Sequences were obtained from synovial fluid, either unsorted or a sorted T cell fraction (not recorded which). The source is a male donor with ankylosing spondylitis.

This clonotype was counted ten times or more. This chain joins TRBV7-9 and TRBJ1-4, with 7 bases that match TRBD1. The trim removed 10 bases at V and 5 bases at J, leaving 7 bases unmatched. The CDR3 extends over 13 amino acids. CDR1 and CDR2 (germline): SEHNR, FQNEAQ (reference sequence). The CDR3 sequence: CATQDRQNEKLFF. CDR3 in DNA: TGTGCCACCCAGGACAGGCAAAATGAAAAACTGTTTTTT.

The chain recombines TRBV24-1 with TRBJ2-1; tentative D call: TRBD2 (5 bases). Germline V gene lookup returns CDR1 KGHDR and CDR2 SFDVKD. Trimming pared 5 bases from V and 12 bases from J, leaving 16 bases between. The CDR3 has 13 amino acids. The CDR3 loop is CATSGGANKGQFF. The CDR3, as DNA: TGTGCCACCAGTGGGGGAGCCAATAAGGGGCAGTTCTTC.

V gene TRBV2 combines with J gene TRBJ1-2; 7 bases agree with TRBD1. In germline, CDR1 is SNHLY, CDR2 FYNNEI. The length of the CDR3 is 12 residues. Trimming at V came to 5 bases and at J to 6 bases, leaving 3 bases not matched to a gene. CDR3 residues: CASSMDRHGYTF. In DNA, the CDR3 is TGTGCCAGCAGTATGGACAGGCATGGCTACACCTTC.

This clonotype turned up a few times. The gene calls are TRBV5-1 and TRBJ2-5; a possible D gene is TRBD1 (5 bases). The CDR3 runs to 15 residues. Per germline, CDR1 SGHRS and CDR2 YFSETQ. Trimming shortened V by 6 bases and J by 3 bases, and 18 bases separated the two germline ends. The CDR3 DNA sequence: TGCGCCAGCACCCTAGGGGCGAGTGGTAAAGAGACCCAGTACTTC. The encoded protein is CASTLGASGKETQYF.

The V call is TRBV3-1, the J call TRBJ2-7; weak D call: TRBD2 (7 bases). CDR1 is LGHDT, CDR2 YNNKEL, per germline (reference sequence). V was pared by 2 bases and J by 2 bases, with 13 bases between. This CDR3 has 15 amino acids. CDR3 in DNA: TGTGCCAGCAGCCAATATGTGGGGGGGCCCTACGAGCAGTACTTC. Its translation: CASSQYVGGPYEQYF.

V gene TRBV28 combines with J gene TRBJ2-7; 7 bases agree with TRBD2. Losses at the gene ends were 7 bases for V and 0 bases for J; bases not matched to a gene: 6. CDR3 length: 14 amino acids. Germline loops: CDR1 MDHEN, CDR2 SYDVKM. DNA for the CDR3: TGTGCCAGCACCCCAAGCGGGAACTCCTACGAGCAGTACTTC. Its translation: CASTPSGNSYEQYF. Full variable domain (remainder filled in from reference TRBV28 and TRBJ2-7): DVKVTQSSRYLVKRTGEKVFLECVQDMDHENMFWYRQDPGLGLRLIYFSYDVKMKEKGDIPEGYSVSREKKERFSLILESASTNQTSMYLCASTPSGNSYEQYFGPGTRLTVT.

CDR3 bases: TGTGCCAGCAGCCCTTCCCGGACAGGGGGTTTCTCGACTAATGAAAAACTGTTTTTT. The encoded protein is CASSPSRTGGFSTNEKLFF. The chain employs TRBV11-2 and TRBJ1-4; 10 bases agree with TRBD1. With V trimmed by 5 bases and J by 2 bases, 14 bases remained unmatched. The CDR3 totals 19 residues. Germline V gene lookup returns CDR1 SGHAT and CDR2 FQNNGV.

This clonotype was recorded many times. The chain couples TRBV20-1 to TRBJ1-1; the D gene is possibly TRBD1 (5 bases). V was shortened by 6 bases and J by 0 bases, with 14 bases between the two germline ends. Germline CDR1 and CDR2: DFQATT and SNEGSKA (reference sequence). The CDR3 runs 14 residues. DNA of the CDR3: TGCAGTGCCGACAGCTACAATTTGAACACTGAAGCTTTCTTT. Protein product: CSADSYNLNTEAFF.

The chain employs TRBV18 and TRBJ2-2; 7 bases line up with TRBD1. Per the germline V gene, CDR1 is KGHSH and CDR2 is LQKENI. Trimming took 6 bases from V and 2 from J; bases not matched to a gene: 9. CDR3 length: 16 residues. CDR3 sequence: CASSDLGQPNTGELFF. The CDR3 nucleotides are TGTGCCAGCTCGGATCTGGGACAGCCTAACACCGGGGAGCTGTTTTTT. The whole variable domain, remainder taken from reference TRBV18 and TRBJ2-2, is NAGVMQNPRHLVRRRGQEARLRCSPMKGHSHVYWYRQLPEEGLKFMVYLQKENIIDESGMPKERFSAEFPKEGPSILRIQQVVRGDSAAYFCASSDLGQPNTGELFFGEGSRLTVL.

This clonotype came up a few times. V and J are TRBV20-1 and TRBJ2-1; 9 nucleotides match TRBD2. Germline CDR1 DFQATT, CDR2 SNEGSKA (reference sequence). The CDR3 contains 15 residues. V shed 1 base and J 9 bases; nucleotides not matched to a gene: 10. The CDR3 coding sequence is TGCAGTGCTAGAGTACTAGCGGGTGCGGTAGGTGAGCAGTTCTTC. It codes for CSARVLAGAVGEQFF.

This clonotype occurred a few times. This chain joins TRBV15 and TRBJ1-5; the match to TRBD1 covers 7 bases. Germline trimming cut 3 bases from V and 4 bases from J; bases unmatched to any gene: 3. CDR3 size: 14 residues. CDR1 LNHNV and CDR2 YYDKDF come from the germline V gene (reference sequence). DNA of the CDR3: TGTGCCACCAGCAGGACAGGGCCTAATCAGCCCCAGCATTTT. As protein: CATSRTGPNQPQHF.

This clonotype was seen only a few times. The chain is built from TRBV6-1 and TRBJ2-4; maybe TRBD1 (6 bases). In germline, CDR1 is MNHNS, CDR2 SASEGT. The CDR3 loop spans 15 amino acids. Trimming left V 4 bases short and J 4 bases short, with 14 bases between. For the CDR3, the DNA is TGTGCCAGCAGTGGCCGGGACACCCGAAAAAACATTCAGTACTTC. This codes for CASSGRDTRKNIQYF.

The rearrangement links TRBV12-3 or TRBV12-4 to TRBJ1-5; the match to TRBD1 covers 7 bases. CDR3 length equals 15 residues. After removal of 5 bases from V and 7 bases from J, the junction contained 11 bases not matched to a gene. The DNA of the CDR3 is TGTGCCAGCAGTCAACAGGGGCGAGCGGGACAGCCCCAGCATTTT. Translation gives CASSQQGRAGQPQHF.

This clonotype was found a few times. The genes are TRBV28 and TRBJ2-7, with D maybe TRBD2 (5 bases). The CDR3 has 13 residues. Trimming left V 7 bases short and J 4 bases short, with 14 bases between. Germline lookup yields CDR1 MDHEN and CDR2 SYDVKM. The CDR3 region has the DNA TGTGCCAGCACCAAAACGGGAATATACGAGCAGTACTTC. Amino acids: CASTKTGIYEQYF.

This clonotype was recorded at least ten times. The chain has TRBV7-9 and TRBJ2-3, with 8 bases matching TRBD2. V trimming: 5 bases; J trimming: 5 bases; junction bases outside the gene matches: 9. The CDR3 loop spans 15 amino acids. Germline CDR1 is SEHNR and CDR2 is FQNEAQ (reference sequence). Written as DNA, the CDR3 is TGTGCCAGCAGCCTCTTAGCGGGACGGGGAGATACGCAGTATTTT. It specifies CASSLLAGRGDTQYF.

This chain joins TRBV25-1 and TRBJ2-7, with D possibly TRBD1 on 5 matching bases. Trimming took 4 bases from V and 2 from J, leaving 15 bases between them. Per the germline V gene, CDR1 is MGHDK and CDR2 is SYGVNS. The CDR3 has 15 amino acids. The CDR3 DNA is TGTGCCAGCAGTGCAAACCGACAGAAGACCTACGAGCAGTACTTC. Translating it yields CASSANRQKTYEQYF.

This CDR3 is CASREQGAQPQHF. Written as DNA, the CDR3 is TGTGCCAGCAGGGAACAGGGTGCTCAGCCCCAGCATTTT. This chain connects TRBV12-3 or TRBV12-4 to TRBJ1-5; possible D gene TRBD1, 6 bases. Trimming removed 6 bases from V and 6 bases from J, with 12 bases in between. This CDR3 contains 13 residues.

The J gene is TRBJ1-1, the V gene TRBV18; the D gene is possibly TRBD1 (5 bases). The V gene lost 2 bases and the J gene lost 2 bases, with 12 bases spanning the gap. The CDR3 spans 15 residues. Germline V gives CDR1 KGHSH, CDR2 LQKENI. Here the CDR3 reads CASSPEGRINTEAFF. The CDR3 DNA is TGTGCCAGCTCACCAGAGGGGAGGATAAACACTGAAGCTTTCTTT.

CDR3 loop: CASSASASPTTEAFF. CDR3 DNA sequence: TGTGCCAGCAGCGCCTCGGCCTCTCCGACCACTGAAGCTTTCTTT. The V gene is TRBV7-6, the J gene TRBJ1-1, with D unresolved. The CDR3 is 15 residues long. The germline V and J ends were trimmed by 5 bases and 4 bases, with 17 bases remaining between them. Germline CDR1 and CDR2: SGHVS and FNYEAQ.

The CDR3 sequence: CASSPVWAFF. In DNA, the CDR3 is TGTGCCAGCAGCCCTGTATGGGCTTTCTTT. The chain recombines TRBV7-9 with TRBJ1-1, with D hard to call. V was clipped by 5 bases and J by 11 bases, with 9 bases between them. The CDR3 is 10 residues long. Germline values: CDR1 SEHNR, CDR2 FQNEAQ (reference sequence).

This clonotype was seen repeatedly, ten times or more. V and J are TRBV29-1 and TRBJ1-1, with D perhaps matching TRBD1 (5 bases). Trimming stripped 6 bases from V and 1 base from J, with 18 bases between. CDR1 is SQVTM, CDR2 ANQGSEA, per germline. The CDR3 sequence is 15 residues long. CDR3 amino acids: CSVGARGGANTEAFF. The CDR3 bases are TGCAGCGTAGGGGCCAGAGGAGGTGCGAACACTGAAGCTTTCTTT. Supplemented by reference TRBV29-1 and TRBJ1-1, the full variable domain reads SAVISQKPSRDICQRGTSLTIQCQVDSQVTMMFWYRQQPGQSLTLIATANQGSEATYESGFVIDKFPISRPNLTFSTLTVSNMSPEDSSIYLCSVGARGGANTEAFFGQGTRLTVV.

This chain links TRBV29-1 with TRBJ2-2; D unresolved. The CDR3 loop spans 14 amino acids. Germline CDR1 and CDR2: SQVTM and ANQGSEA. V lost 4 bases and J 3 bases, leaving 12 bases between the germline ends. DNA for the CDR3: TGCAGCGTTGGACACTTAAAGGACACCGGGGAGCTGTTTTTT. It encodes CSVGHLKDTGELFF.

This clonotype was detected only a few times. The rearrangement joins TRBV5-1 to TRBJ1-4; D is perhaps TRBD1 (5 bases). CDR1 is SGHRS, CDR2 YFSETQ, per germline. Deletions cut 0 bases from V and 6 bases from J, with 9 bases between. There are 14 residues in the CDR3. The CDR3, as DNA: TGCGCCAGCAGCTTGGTTTCAGGGTATGAAAAACTGTTTTTT. Translation: CASSLVSGYEKLFF.

The rearrangement uses TRBV5-1 and TRBJ2-2; the D gene is possibly TRBD2 (6 bases). Germline lookup yields CDR1 SGHRS and CDR2 YFSETQ. The CDR3 runs to 16 residues. Trimming pared 0 bases from V and 6 bases from J, leaving 15 bases between. In nucleotides, the CDR3 is TGCGCCAGCAGCTTGGAGGGGCGGGGCGGCGCCGGGGAGCTGTTTTTT. This gives the protein CASSLEGRGGAGELFF.

CDR3 residues: CAISKTTGGNEKLFF. Here the CDR3 DNA reads TGTGCCATCAGTAAAACGACAGGGGGAAATGAAAAACTGTTTTTT. The chain recombines TRBV10-3 with TRBJ1-4; TRBD1 agrees at 9 bases. The CDR3 runs 15 residues. From germline, CDR1 is ENHRY and CDR2 SYGVKD. V lost 5 bases and J lost 5; bases outside the gene matches: 6.